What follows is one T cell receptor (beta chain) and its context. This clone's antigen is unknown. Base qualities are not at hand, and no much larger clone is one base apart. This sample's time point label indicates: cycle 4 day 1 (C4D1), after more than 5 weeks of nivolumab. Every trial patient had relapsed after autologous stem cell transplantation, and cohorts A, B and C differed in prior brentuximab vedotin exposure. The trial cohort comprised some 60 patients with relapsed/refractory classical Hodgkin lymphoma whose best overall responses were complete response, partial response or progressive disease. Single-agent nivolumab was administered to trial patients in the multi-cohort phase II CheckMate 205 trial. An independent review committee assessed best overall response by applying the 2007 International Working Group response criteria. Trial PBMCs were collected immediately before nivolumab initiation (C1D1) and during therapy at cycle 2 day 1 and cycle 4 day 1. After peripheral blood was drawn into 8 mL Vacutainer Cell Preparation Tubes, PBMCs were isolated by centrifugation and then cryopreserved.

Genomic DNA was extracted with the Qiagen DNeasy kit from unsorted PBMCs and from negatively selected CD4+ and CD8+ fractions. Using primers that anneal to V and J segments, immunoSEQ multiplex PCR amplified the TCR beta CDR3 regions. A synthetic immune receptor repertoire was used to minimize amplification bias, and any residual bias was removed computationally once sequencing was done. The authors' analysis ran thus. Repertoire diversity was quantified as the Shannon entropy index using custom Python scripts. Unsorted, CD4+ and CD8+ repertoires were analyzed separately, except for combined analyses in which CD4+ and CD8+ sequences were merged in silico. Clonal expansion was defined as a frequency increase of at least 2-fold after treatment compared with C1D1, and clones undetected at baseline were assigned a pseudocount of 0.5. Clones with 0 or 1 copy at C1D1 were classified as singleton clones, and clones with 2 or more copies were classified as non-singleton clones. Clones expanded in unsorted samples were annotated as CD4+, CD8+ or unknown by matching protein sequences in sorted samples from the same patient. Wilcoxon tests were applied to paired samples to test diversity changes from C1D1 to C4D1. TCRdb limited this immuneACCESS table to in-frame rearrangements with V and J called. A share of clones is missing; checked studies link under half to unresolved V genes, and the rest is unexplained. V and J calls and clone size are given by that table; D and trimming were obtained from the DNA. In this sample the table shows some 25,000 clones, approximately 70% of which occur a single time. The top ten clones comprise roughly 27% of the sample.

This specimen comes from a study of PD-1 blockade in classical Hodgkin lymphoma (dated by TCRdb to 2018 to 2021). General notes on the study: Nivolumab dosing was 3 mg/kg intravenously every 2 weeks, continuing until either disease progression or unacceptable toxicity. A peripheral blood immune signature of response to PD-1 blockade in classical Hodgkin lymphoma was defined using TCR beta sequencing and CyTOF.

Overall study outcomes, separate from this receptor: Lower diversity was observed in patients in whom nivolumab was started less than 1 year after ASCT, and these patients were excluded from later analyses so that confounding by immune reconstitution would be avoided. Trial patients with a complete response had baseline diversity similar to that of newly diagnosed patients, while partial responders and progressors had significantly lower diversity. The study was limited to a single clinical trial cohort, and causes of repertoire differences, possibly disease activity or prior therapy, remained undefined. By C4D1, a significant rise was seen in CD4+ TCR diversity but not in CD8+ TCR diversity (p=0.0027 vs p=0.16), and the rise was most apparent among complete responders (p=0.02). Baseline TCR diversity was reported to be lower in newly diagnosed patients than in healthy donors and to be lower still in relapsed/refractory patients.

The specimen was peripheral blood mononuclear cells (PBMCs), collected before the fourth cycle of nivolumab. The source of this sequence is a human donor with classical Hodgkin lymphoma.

The sequence in DNA is TGTGCCACCAGTAGGGGACAGCAAGTGAACTATGGCTACACCTTC. Its protein product is CATSRGQQVNYGYTF. The chain is made from TRBV15 and TRBJ1-2; TRBD1 matches 7 bases in the middle. From the cysteine up to the phenylalanine, the CDR3 has a length of 15 residues. Only the CDR3 portion is preserved as DNA: 45 bases, with reading frame beginning at the first base. V is pruned by 6 bases and J by 2 bases, leaving 9 bases of the junction without a gene match. The germline V gene (reference sequence) provides CDR1 LNHNV and CDR2 YYDKDF.